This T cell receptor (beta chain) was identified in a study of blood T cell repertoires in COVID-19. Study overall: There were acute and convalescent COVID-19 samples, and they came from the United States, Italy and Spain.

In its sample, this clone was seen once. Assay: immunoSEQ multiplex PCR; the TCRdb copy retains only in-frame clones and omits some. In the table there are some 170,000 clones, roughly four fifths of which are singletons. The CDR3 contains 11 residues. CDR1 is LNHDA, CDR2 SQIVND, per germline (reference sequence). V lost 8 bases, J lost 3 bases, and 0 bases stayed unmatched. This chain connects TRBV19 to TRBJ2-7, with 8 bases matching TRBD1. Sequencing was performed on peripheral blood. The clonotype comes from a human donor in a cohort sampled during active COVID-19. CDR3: CASGQGYEQYF. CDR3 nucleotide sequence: TGTGCCAGTGGACAGGGCTACGAGCAGTACTTC.